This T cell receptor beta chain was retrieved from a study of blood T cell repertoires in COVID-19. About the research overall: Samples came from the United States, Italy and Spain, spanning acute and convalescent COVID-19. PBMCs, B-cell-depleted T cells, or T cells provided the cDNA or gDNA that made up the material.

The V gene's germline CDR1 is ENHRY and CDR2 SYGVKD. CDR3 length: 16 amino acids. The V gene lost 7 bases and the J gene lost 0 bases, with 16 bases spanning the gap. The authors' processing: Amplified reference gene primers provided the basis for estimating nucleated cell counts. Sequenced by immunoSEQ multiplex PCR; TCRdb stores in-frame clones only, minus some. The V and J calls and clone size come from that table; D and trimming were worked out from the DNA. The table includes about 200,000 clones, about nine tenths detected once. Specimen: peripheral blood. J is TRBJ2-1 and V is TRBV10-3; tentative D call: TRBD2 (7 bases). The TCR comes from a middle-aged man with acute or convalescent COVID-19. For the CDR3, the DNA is TGTGCCATCACCGTAGGGGGGGGAAGCTCCTACAATGAGCAGTTCTTC. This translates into CAITVGGGSSYNEQFF.